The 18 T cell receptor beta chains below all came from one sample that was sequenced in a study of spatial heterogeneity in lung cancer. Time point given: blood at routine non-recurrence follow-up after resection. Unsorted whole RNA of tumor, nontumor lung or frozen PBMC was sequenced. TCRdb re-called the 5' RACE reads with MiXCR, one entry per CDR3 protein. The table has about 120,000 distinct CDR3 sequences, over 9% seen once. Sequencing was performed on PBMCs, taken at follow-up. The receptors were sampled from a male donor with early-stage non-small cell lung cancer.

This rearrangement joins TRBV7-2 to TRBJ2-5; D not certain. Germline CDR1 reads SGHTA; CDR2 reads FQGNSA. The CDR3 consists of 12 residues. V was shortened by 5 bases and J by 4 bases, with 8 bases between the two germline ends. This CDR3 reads CASSPMRETQYF. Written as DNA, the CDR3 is TGTGCCAGCAGCCCAATGCGAGAGACCCAGTACTTC.

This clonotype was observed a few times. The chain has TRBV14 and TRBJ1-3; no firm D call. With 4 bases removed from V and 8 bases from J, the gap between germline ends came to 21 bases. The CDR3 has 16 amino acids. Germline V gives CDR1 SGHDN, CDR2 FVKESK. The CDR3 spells CASSRDSGFPGHTIYF. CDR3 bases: TGTGCCAGCAGCCGAGATTCGGGTTTCCCCGGTCACACCATATATTTT.

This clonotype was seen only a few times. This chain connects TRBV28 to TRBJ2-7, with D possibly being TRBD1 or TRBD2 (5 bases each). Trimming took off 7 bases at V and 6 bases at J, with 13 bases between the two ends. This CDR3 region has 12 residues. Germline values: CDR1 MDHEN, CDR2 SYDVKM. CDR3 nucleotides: TGTGCCAGCAAGCCGGGGCCGGGCGAGCAGTACTTC. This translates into CASKPGPGEQYF.

CDR3 sequence reads: CSVQFISEFFYNEQFF. As DNA, the CDR3 is TGCAGCGTTCAGTTCATTAGCGAATTTTTCTACAATGAGCAGTTCTTC. J is TRBJ2-1 and V is TRBV29-1, with D tentatively TRBD2 (5 bases). Germline CDR1 and CDR2: SQVTM and ANQGSEA. The CDR3 loop spans 16 amino acids. Trimming removed 5 bases from V and 3 bases from J, with 20 bases in between.

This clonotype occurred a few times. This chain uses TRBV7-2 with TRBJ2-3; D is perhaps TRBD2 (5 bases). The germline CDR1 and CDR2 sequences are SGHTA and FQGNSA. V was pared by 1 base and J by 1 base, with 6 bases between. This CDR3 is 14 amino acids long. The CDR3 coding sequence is TGTGCCAGCAGCTTAGTGAGGGGCACAGATACGCAGTATTTT. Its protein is CASSLVRGTDTQYF.

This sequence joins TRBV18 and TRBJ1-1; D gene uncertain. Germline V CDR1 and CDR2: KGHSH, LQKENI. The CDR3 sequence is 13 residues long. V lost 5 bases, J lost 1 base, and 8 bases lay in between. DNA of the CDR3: TGTGCCAGCTCATCGACACAGAACACTGAAGCTTTCTTT. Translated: CASSSTQNTEAFF.

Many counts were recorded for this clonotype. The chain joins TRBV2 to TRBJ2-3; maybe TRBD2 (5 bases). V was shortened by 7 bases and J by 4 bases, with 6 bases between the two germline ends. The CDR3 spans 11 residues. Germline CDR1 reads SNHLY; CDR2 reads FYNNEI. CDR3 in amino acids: CASTRADTQYF. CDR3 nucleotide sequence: TGTGCCAGCACGAGGGCAGATACGCAGTATTTT.

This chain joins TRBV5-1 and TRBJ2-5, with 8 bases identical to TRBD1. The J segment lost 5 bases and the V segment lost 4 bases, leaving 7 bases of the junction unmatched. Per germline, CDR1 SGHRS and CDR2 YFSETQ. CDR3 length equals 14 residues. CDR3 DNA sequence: TGCGCCAGCAGCGCGACAGGGGTAGTCGAGACCCAGTACTTC. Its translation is CASSATGVVETQYF.

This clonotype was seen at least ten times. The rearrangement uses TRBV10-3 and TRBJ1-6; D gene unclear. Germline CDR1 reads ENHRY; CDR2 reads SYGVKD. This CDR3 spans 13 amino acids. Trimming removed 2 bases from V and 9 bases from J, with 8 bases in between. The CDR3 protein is CAISEREVSPLHF. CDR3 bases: TGTGCCATCAGTGAGAGGGAAGTTTCACCCCTCCACTTT.

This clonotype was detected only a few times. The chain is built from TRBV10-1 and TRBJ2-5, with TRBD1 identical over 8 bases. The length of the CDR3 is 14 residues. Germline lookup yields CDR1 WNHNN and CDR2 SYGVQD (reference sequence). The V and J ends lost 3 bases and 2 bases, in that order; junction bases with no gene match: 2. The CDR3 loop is CASSDRGLQETQYF. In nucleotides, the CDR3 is TGCGCCAGCAGTGACAGGGGGCTGCAAGAGACCCAGTACTTC.

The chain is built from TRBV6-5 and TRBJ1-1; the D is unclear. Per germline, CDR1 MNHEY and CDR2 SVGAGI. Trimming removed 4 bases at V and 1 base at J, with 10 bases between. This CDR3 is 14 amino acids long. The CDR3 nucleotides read TGTGCCAGCAGTTTCTCCAGAGGGAACACTGAAGCTTTCTTT. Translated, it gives CASSFSRGNTEAFF.

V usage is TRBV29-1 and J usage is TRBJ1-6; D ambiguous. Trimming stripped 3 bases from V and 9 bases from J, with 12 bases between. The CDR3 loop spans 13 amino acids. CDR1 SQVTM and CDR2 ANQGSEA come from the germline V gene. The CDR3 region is CSVESGSGSPLHF. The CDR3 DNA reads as TGCAGCGTTGAGTCGGGGAGTGGTTCACCCCTCCACTTT. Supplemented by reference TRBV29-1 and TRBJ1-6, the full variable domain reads SAVISQKPSRDICQRGTSLTIQCQVDSQVTMMFWYRQQPGQSLTLIATANQGSEATYESGFVIDKFPISRPNLTFSTLTVSNMSPEDSSIYLCSVESGSGSPLHFGNGTRLTVT.

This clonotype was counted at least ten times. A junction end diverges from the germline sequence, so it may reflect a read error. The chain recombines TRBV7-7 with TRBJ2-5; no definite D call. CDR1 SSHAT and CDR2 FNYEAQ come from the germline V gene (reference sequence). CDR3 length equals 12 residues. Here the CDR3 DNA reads TGTGCTAGCAGCCCGACTGGGGAGACCCAGTACTTC. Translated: CASSPTGETQYF.

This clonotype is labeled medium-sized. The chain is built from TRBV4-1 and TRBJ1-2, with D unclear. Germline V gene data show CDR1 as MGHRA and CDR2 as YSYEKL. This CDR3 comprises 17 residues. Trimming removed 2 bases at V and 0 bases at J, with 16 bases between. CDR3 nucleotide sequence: TGCGCCAGCAGCCAATCCCGTCTGCGGGTAGCTAACTATGGCTACACCTTC. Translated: CASSQSRLRVANYGYTF.

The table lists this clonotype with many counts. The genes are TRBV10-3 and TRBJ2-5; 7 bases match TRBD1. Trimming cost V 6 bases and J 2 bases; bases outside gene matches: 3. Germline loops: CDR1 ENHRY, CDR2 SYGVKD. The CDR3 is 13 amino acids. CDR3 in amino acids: CAISVGQQETQYF. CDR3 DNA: TGTGCCATCAGCGTGGGACAGCAAGAGACCCAGTACTTC.

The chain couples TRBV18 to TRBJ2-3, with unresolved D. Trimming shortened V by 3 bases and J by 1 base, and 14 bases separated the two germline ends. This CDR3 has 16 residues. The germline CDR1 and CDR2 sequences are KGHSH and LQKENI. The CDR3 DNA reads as TGTGCCAGCTCACCGCTACGGCAGGCCCGCACAGATACGCAGTATTTT. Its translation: CASSPLRQARTDTQYF.

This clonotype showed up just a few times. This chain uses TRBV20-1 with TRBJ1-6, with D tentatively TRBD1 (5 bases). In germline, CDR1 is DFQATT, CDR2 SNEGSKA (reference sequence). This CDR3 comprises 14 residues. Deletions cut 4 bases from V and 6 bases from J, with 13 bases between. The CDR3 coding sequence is TGCAGTGCTACTAGTCTGGGGCTTAATTCACCCCTCCACTTT. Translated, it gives CSATSLGLNSPLHF.

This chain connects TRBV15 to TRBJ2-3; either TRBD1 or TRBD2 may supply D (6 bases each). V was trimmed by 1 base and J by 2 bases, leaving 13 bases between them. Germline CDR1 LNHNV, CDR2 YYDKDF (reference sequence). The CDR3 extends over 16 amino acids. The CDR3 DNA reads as TGTGCCACCAGCAGAGCGAGGGGGGCCTACACAGATACGCAGTATTTT. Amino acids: CATSRARGAYTDTQYF.